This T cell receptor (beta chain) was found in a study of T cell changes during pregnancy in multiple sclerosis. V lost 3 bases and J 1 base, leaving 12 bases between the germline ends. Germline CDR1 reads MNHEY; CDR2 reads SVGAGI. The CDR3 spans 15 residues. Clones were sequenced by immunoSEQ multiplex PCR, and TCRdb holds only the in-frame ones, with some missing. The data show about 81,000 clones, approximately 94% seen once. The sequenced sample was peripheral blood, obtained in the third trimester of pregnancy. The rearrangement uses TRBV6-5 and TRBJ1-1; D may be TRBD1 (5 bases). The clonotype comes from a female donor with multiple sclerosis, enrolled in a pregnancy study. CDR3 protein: CASSYSRQGNTEAFF. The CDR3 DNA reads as TGTGCCAGCAGTTATTCCCGCCAGGGGAACACTGAAGCTTTCTTT.